The 19 T cell receptor beta chains below come from one sample, sequenced in a study of T cell repertoires in cytomegalovirus infection. TCRdb re-called the reads with MiXCR, one entry per CDR3 protein. The table records 250,000 to 300,000 distinct CDR3 sequences, 25% of them present only once. Sequencing input: PBMCs. Every receptor here comes from a human donor in good health (CMV status not recorded). Some clones in this sample may be carry-over from other donors' samples.

The chain uses TRBV12-3 or TRBV12-4 and TRBJ2-2, with D possibly matching TRBD2 (6 bases). This CDR3 is built from 16 residues. V was clipped by 6 bases and J by 3 bases, with 17 bases between them. The CDR3 nucleotides read TGTGCCAGCAGCCCCTCTCCCGGGAGTTACACCGGGGAGCTGTTTTTT. Its translation: CASSPSPGSYTGELFF.

The table lists this clonotype with many counts. This chain connects TRBV12-5 to TRBJ2-5, with a possible D match to TRBD1 (6 bases). V lost 1 base and J 5 bases, leaving 8 bases between the germline ends. Germline V gene data show CDR1 as LGHNT and CDR2 as FRNRAP. There are 13 residues in the CDR3. This CDR3 reads CASGLDRAETQYF. The CDR3 DNA sequence: TGTGCTAGTGGTTTGGACAGGGCGGAGACCCAGTACTTC.

The chain uses TRBV6-2 or TRBV6-3 and TRBJ2-7, with 10 positions matching TRBD1. With 7 bases clipped from V and 4 bases from J, the junction kept 4 bases outside the gene matches. The CDR3 loop spans 13 amino acids. Germline-derived CDR1 and CDR2 are MNHEY and SVGEGT. CDR3 nucleotide sequence: TGTGCCAGCACGACAGGGGGCTCATACGAGCAGTACTTC. It encodes CASTTGGSYEQYF.

This clonotype appeared a few times. The rearrangement links TRBV2 to TRBJ1-5; D may be TRBD1 (5 bases). Trimming shortened V by 7 bases and J by 6 bases, and 19 bases separated the two germline ends. The CDR3 contains 15 residues. The V gene's germline CDR1 is SNHLY and CDR2 FYNNEI. The CDR3 bases are TGTGCCAGCACCCAGAGAACAGGAGTCTCTCAGCCCCAGCATTTT. This sequence encodes CASTQRTGVSQPQHF.

As concerns this clonotype: A much more abundant neighbour one base away suggests this may be a read error. V gene TRBV7-2 combines with J gene TRBJ1-5, with TRBD1 as a possible D gene (6 bases). Germline CDR1 is SGHTA and CDR2 is FQGNSA. This CDR3 has 16 amino acids. The V gene lost 4 bases and the J gene lost 1 base, with 14 bases spanning the gap. The CDR3 loop is CASSSHRVGSNQPQHF. DNA of the CDR3: TGTGCCAGCAGCTCGCACAGGGTTGGGAGCAATCAGCCCCAGCATTTT.

In this sample, this clonotype turned up many times. The V call is TRBV7-2, the J call TRBJ1-3; D gene unclear. V was trimmed by 6 bases and J by 3 bases, leaving 12 bases between them. CDR3 length equals 14 residues. From germline, CDR1 is SGHTA and CDR2 FQGNSA. CDR3 DNA sequence: TGTGCCAGCAGACCGCCCCGAGGTGGAAACACCATATATTTT. Translating it yields CASRPPRGGNTIYF.

This clonotype has more than one count but fewer than ten. The CDR3, as DNA: TGCAGCGTCCAAATTTTGAATTACGAGCAGTACTTC. Translation gives CSVQILNYEQYF. This chain links TRBV29-1 with TRBJ2-7; unclear D gene. V shed 6 bases and J shed 4 bases, with 13 bases lying between them. This CDR3 comprises 12 residues. CDR1 and CDR2 (germline): SQVTM, ANQGSEA.

At least ten counts were recorded for this clonotype. The gene calls are TRBV7-8 and TRBJ2-7, with D perhaps matching TRBD1 (5 bases). Germline loops: CDR1 SGHVS, CDR2 FQNEAQ. This CDR3 has 13 residues. The V and J ends lost 2 bases and 6 bases respectively, with 11 bases between them. The CDR3 reads CASSLRQTGEQYF. In nucleotides, the CDR3 is TGTGCCAGCAGCTTACGACAGACGGGCGAGCAGTACTTC.

This clonotype was observed at least ten times. The chain recombines TRBV7-9 with TRBJ1-5; TRBD1 matches 12 bases. The CDR3 extends over 15 amino acids. V lost 5 bases and J lost 6; bases outside the gene matches: 5. Germline V gene data show CDR1 as SEHNR and CDR2 as FQNEAQ (reference sequence). CDR3 coding DNA: TGTGCCAGCAGCCCTGGGACAGGGGGCACTCAGCCCCAGCATTTT. Translation gives CASSPGTGGTQPQHF.

By share, this clonotype counts as medium-sized. This chain connects TRBV7-9 to TRBJ1-1; tentatively, D is TRBD1 (6 bases). The CDR3 is 14 amino acids. Germline CDR1 reads SEHNR; CDR2 reads FQNEAQ (reference sequence). V was shortened by 4 bases and J by 1 base, with 10 bases between the two germline ends. The CDR3 sequence: CASSYMTGNTEAFF. The CDR3, as DNA: TGTGCCAGCAGCTACATGACAGGGAACACTGAAGCTTTCTTT.

This clonotype was detected only once. The chain combines TRBV20-1 with TRBJ2-1; maybe TRBD2 (5 bases). The CDR3 consists of 14 residues. Germline V lookup: CDR1 DFQATT, CDR2 SNEGSKA (reference sequence). V lost 3 bases, J lost 0 bases, and 9 bases lay in between. The CDR3 sequence: CSASRRGSYNEQFF. The CDR3 coding sequence is TGCAGTGCTAGTCGTCGGGGCTCCTACAATGAGCAGTTCTTC.

This chain joins TRBV6-1 and TRBJ1-2; D may be TRBD1 (6 bases). V lost 6 bases and J lost 14, with 28 bases in between. The CDR3 extends over 15 amino acids. Germline V gives CDR1 MNHNS, CDR2 SASEGT. The CDR3 loop reads CASSRLGGYEGGCTF. In DNA, the CDR3 is TGTGCCAGCAGCCGCCTTGGGGGGTACGAGGGGGGCTGTACCTTC.

The genes are TRBV7-6 and TRBJ2-7; 9 bases are a match to TRBD1. This CDR3 region has 13 residues. Germline V gene sequence: CDR1 SGHVS, CDR2 FNYEAQ. V gave up 5 bases and J gave up 6 bases; unmatched junction bases: 5. CDR3 amino acids: CASSPDRGSEQYF. The CDR3 DNA follows: TGTGCCAGCAGCCCGGACAGGGGAAGCGAGCAGTACTTC.

In this sample, this clonotype turned up a few times. V and J are TRBV2 and TRBJ2-4; D ambiguous. Germline V lookup: CDR1 SNHLY, CDR2 FYNNEI. V was shortened by 7 bases and J by 3 bases, with 16 bases between the two germline ends. This CDR3 region has 15 residues. The CDR3 is CASKMREKHKNIQYF. CDR3 nucleotides: TGTGCCAGCAAGATGCGCGAGAAGCACAAAAACATTCAGTACTTC.

The chain is built from TRBV28 and TRBJ1-2; perhaps TRBD1 as D (5 bases). The CDR3 totals 11 residues. Germline V gene lookup returns CDR1 MDHEN and CDR2 SYDVKM. With 6 bases removed from V and 10 bases from J, the gap between germline ends came to 12 bases. This CDR3 reads CASRLTAYYTF. CDR3 nucleotide sequence: TGTGCCAGCAGACTGACAGCCTACTACACCTTC.

The DNA for the CDR3 is TGTGCCAGCAGCCCGCAGGGTGAAGCGGGAGGGCTCCTTAACTACGAGCAGTACTTC. Translation: CASSPQGEAGGLLNYEQYF. The genes are TRBV7-9 and TRBJ2-7, with 10 bases matching TRBD2. V trimming: 5 bases; J trimming: 3 bases; junction bases outside the gene matches: 19. The CDR3 length is 19 residues. The germline V gene encodes CDR1 SEHNR and CDR2 FQNEAQ (reference sequence).

This clonotype was seen at least ten times. The CDR3 sequence is CAIRMDRGNSYEQYF. CDR3 DNA sequence: TGTGCCATCAGGATGGACAGGGGTAATTCCTACGAGCAGTACTTC. The rearrangement joins TRBV10-3 to TRBJ2-7, with TRBD1 matching over 9 bases. Germline assignment: CDR1 ENHRY and CDR2 SYGVKD. The CDR3 sequence is 15 residues long. The trim removed 6 bases at V and 1 base at J, leaving 7 bases unmatched.

The CDR3 DNA reads as TGTGCCAGCAGTTTAGGCATCGTAGGGAACACTGAAGCTTTCTTT. Protein: CASSLGIVGNTEAFF. V and J are TRBV12-3 or TRBV12-4 and TRBJ1-1; D remains unclear. The CDR3 runs 15 residues. V was clipped by 1 base and J by 1 base, with 10 bases between them.

The chain recombines TRBV4-3 with TRBJ2-1; either TRBD1 or TRBD2 may supply D (6 bases each). The CDR3 extends over 13 amino acids. Germline loops: CDR1 LGHNA, CDR2 YSLEER. Trimming stripped 4 bases from V and 10 bases from J, with 14 bases between. This chain's CDR3 is CASSLQGGSEQFF. CDR3 nucleotide sequence: TGCGCCAGCAGCCTCCAAGGGGGGAGCGAGCAGTTCTTC.